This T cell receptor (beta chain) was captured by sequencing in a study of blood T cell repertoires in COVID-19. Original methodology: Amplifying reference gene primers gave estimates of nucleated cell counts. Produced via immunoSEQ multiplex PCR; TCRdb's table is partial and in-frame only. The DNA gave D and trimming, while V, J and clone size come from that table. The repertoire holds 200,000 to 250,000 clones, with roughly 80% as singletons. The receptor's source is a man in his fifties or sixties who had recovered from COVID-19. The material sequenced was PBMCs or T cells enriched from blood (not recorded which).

The CDR3 coding sequence is TGCGCCAGCAGCCCCGGACAGGGATACACCATATATTTT. Translating gives CASSPGQGYTIYF. This chain joins TRBV4-3 and TRBJ1-3, with 8 bases fitting TRBD1. Germline-derived CDR1 and CDR2 are LGHNA and YSLEER. The junction had 4 bases not matched to a gene; V was cut back by 4 bases and J by 8 bases. This CDR3 has 13 amino acids.